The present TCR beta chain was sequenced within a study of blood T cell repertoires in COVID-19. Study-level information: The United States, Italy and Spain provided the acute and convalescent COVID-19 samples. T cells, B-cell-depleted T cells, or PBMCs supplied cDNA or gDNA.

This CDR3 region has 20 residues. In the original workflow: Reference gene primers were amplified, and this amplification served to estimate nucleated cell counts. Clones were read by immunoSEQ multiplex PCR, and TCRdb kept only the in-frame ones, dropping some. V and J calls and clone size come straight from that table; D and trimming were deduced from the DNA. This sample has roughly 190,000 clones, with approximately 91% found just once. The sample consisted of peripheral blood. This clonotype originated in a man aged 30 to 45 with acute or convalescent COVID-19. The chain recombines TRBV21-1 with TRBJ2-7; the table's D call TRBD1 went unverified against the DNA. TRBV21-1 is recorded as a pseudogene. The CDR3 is CASSPHRGRWDRGNSYEQYF. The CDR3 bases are TGTGCCAGCAGCCCCCACAGAGGAAGGTGGGACAGGGGGAACTCCTACGAGCAGTACTTC.